One and the same sample provided the 7 T cell receptor beta chains below, sequenced in a study of control samples from healthy donors and cancer patients. The table came from immunoSEQ multiplex PCR; TCRdb's copy has only in-frame clones and leaves some out. The sample lists over 100,000 clones; roughly 92% were seen once. What was sequenced was blood. The receptors were gathered from a man aged 18-30 years in good health.

This clone was detected a few times. The chain links TRBV3-1 (or the pseudogene TRBV3-2) to TRBJ2-7; D is unresolved. The CDR3 is made up of 12 amino acids. Germline V gene lookup returns CDR1 LGHDT and CDR2 YNNKEL (reference sequence). Trimming left V 3 bases short and J 2 bases short, with 5 bases between. The CDR3 loop is CASSHSTYEQYF. Here the CDR3 DNA reads TGTGCCAGCAGCCACTCCACCTACGAGCAGTACTTC.

This chain uses TRBV10-1 with TRBJ2-2; D may be TRBD2 (6 bases). V shed 2 bases and J shed 5 bases, with 6 bases lying between them. The CDR3 covers 13 residues. CDR1 WNHNN and CDR2 SYGVQD come from the germline V gene (reference sequence). CDR3 nucleotides: TGCGCCAGCAGTGAGGCGGGAACCGGGGAGCTGTTTTTT. Translated, it gives CASSEAGTGELFF.

This clone is a singleton in its sample. This rearrangement joins TRBV27 to TRBJ1-1; weak D call: TRBD1 (5 bases). The CDR3 contains 17 residues. V was pared by 3 bases and J by 5 bases, with 22 bases between. CDR1 and CDR2 (germline): MNHEY, SMNVEV (reference sequence). CDR3: CASSFLPRWQGSTEAFF. The CDR3 nucleotides read TGTGCCAGCAGTTTTCTCCCACGTTGGCAGGGTTCGACTGAAGCTTTCTTT.

The J gene is TRBJ2-3, the V gene TRBV5-1; TRBD2 matches at 16 bases. J was trimmed by 0 bases and V by 4 bases; bases with no gene match: 5. The V gene's germline CDR1 is SGHRS and CDR2 YFSETQ. The CDR3 covers 18 residues. DNA for the CDR3: TGCGCCAGCAGCCCTCCGGGACTAGCGGGGGGGAGCACAGATACGCAGTATTTT. Translated, it gives CASSPPGLAGGSTDTQYF.

This clone was counted a single time. The chain uses TRBV21-1 and TRBJ1-6; TRBD1, as called in the table, went unchecked against the DNA. TRBV21-1 is deemed a pseudogene. The CDR3 totals 15 residues. The CDR3 bases are TGTGCCAGCACCATCCTGGACAGGATGGATTCACCCCTCCACTTT. Its protein is CASTILDRMDSPLHF.

This clone was detected a few times. The V and J genes are TRBV20-1 and TRBJ2-1; D possibly corresponds to TRBD2 (5 bases). CDR1 is DFQATT and CDR2 is SNEGSKA in the germline V gene (reference sequence). The CDR3 contains 13 residues. Trimming removed 3 bases from V and 6 bases from J, with 12 bases in between. CDR3 DNA sequence: TGCAGTGCTAGTTCGGGATGGAGCAATGAGCAGTTCTTC. This translates into CSASSGWSNEQFF.

Only one count was recorded for this clone. The chain couples TRBV5-5 to TRBJ1-1; no reliable D call. Trimming removed 3 bases at V and 6 bases at J, with 12 bases between. Germline V CDR1 and CDR2: SGHKS, YYEKEE (reference sequence). The CDR3 is 13 amino acids. In DNA, the CDR3 is TGTGCCAGCAGCTCGAGACCGGGATCTGAAGCTTTCTTT. Its translation: CASSSRPGSEAFF.